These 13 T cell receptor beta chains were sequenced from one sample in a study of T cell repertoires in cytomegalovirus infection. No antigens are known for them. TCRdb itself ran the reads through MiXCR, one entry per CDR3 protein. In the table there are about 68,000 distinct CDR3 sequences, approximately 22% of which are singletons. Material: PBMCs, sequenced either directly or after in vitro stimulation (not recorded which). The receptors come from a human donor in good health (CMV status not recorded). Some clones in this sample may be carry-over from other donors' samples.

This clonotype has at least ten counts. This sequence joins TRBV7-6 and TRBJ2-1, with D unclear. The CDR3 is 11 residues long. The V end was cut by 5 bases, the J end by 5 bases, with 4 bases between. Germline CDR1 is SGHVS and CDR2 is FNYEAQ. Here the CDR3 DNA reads TGTGCCAGCAGCGGGAACAATGAGCAGTTCTTC. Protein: CASSGNNEQFF.

Here the CDR3 DNA reads TGTGCCAGCAGTCTCCTCTCTGGAAACACCATATATTTT. This translates into CASSLLSGNTIYF. The chain recombines TRBV28 with TRBJ1-3; D gene unclear. Germline assignment: CDR1 MDHEN and CDR2 SYDVKM. V lost 5 bases and J lost 0, with 5 bases in between. The CDR3 length is 13 residues.

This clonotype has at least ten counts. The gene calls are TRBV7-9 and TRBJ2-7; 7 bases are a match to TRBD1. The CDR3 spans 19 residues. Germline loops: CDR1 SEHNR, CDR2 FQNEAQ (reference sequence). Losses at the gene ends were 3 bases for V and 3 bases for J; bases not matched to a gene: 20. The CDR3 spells CASSFSFSPSLQGNYEQYV. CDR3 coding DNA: TGTGCCAGCAGCTTTTCCTTTTCCCCAAGCTTACAGGGGAACTACGAGCAGTACGTC.

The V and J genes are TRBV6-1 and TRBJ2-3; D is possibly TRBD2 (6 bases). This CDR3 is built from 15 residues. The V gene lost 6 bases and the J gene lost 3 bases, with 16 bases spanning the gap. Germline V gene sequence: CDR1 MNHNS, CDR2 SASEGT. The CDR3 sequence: CASSPLAIGTDTQYF. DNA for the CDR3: TGTGCCAGCAGCCCTCTAGCGATAGGAACAGATACGCAGTATTTT.

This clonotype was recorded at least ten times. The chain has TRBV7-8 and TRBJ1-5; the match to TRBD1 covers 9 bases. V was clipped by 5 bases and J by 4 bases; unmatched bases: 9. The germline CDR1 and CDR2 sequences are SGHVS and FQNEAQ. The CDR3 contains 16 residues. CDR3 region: CASSRTRDRVNQPQHF. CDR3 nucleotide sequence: TGTGCCAGCAGCCGAACCCGGGACAGGGTGAATCAGCCCCAGCATTTT.

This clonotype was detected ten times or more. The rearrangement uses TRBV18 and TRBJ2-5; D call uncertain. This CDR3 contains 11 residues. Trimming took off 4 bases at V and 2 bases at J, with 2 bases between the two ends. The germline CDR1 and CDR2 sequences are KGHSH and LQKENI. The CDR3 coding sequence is TGTGCCAGCTCACTACAAGAGACCCAGTACTTC. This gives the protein CASSLQETQYF.

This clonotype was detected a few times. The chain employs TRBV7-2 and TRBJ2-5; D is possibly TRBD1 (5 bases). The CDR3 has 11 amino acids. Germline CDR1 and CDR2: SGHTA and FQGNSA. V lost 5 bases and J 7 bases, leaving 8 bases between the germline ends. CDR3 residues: CASSNRGTQYF. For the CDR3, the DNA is TGTGCCAGCAGCAATAGGGGGACCCAGTACTTC.

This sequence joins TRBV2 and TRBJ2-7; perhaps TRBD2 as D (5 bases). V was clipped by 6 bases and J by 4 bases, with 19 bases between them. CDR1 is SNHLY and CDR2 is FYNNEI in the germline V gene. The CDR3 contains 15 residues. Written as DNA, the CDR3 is TGTGCCAGCAGGGGAAGGACTCACTCTCGGTACGAGCAGTACTTC. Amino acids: CASRGRTHSRYEQYF.

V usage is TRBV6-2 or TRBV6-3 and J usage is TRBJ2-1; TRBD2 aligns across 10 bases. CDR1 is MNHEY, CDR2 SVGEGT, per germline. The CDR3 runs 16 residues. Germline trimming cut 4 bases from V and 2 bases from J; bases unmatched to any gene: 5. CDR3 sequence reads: CASSSLAGETYNEQFF. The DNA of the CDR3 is TGTGCCAGCAGTTCTCTAGCGGGAGAAACCTACAATGAGCAGTTCTTC.

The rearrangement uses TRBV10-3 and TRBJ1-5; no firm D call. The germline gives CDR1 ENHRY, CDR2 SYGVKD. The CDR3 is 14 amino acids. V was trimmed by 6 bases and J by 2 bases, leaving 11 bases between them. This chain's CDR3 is CAISDTRGNQPQHF. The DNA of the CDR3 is TGTGCCATCAGCGATACAAGGGGCAATCAGCCCCAGCATTTT.

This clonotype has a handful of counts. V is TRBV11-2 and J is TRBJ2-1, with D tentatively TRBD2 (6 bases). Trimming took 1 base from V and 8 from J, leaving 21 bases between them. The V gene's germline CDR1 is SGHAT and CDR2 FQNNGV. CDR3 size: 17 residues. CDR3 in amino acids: CASSLALGSLFLDEQFF. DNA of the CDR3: TGTGCCAGCAGCTTAGCCCTCGGGAGCCTTTTCCTCGATGAGCAGTTCTTC. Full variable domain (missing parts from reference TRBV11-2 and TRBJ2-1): EAGVAQSPRYKIIEKRQSVAFWCNPISGHATLYWYQQILGQGPKLLIQFQNNGVVDDSQLPKDRFSAERLKGVDSTLKIQPAKLEDSAVYLCASSLALGSLFLDEQFFGPGTRLTVL.

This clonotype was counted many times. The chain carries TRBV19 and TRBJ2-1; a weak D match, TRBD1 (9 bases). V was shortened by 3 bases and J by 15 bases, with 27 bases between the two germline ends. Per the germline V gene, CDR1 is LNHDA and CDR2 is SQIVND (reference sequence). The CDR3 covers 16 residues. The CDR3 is CASSIGGTGTRTALFF. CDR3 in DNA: TGTGCCAGTAGTATCGGAGGGACAGGGACTAGGACCGCTCTGTTCTTC.

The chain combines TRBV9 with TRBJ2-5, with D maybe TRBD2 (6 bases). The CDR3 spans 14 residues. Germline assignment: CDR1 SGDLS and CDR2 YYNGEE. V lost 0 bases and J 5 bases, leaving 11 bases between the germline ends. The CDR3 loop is CASSVVGGTETQYF. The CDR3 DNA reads TGTGCCAGCAGCGTAGTAGGAGGGACGGAGACCCAGTACTTC.